These 19 T cell receptor beta chains originate from one sample sequenced in a study of control samples from healthy donors and cancer patients. Method: immunoSEQ multiplex PCR; TCRdb's copy keeps in-frame clones and lacks some. The table lists over 150,000 clones, approximately 94% of them singletons. The source material was PBMCs. Receptor source: a man between 60 and 75 years old with colorectal cancer.

The V call is TRBV6-5, the J call TRBJ1-6; D perhaps matches TRBD1 (5 bases). The V end was cut by 4 bases, the J end by 4 bases, with 8 bases between. The CDR3 is made up of 14 amino acids. In germline, CDR1 is MNHEY, CDR2 SVGAGI. The CDR3 loop is CASSWDLYNSPLHF. CDR3 sequence (DNA): TGTGCCAGCAGTTGGGACCTTTATAATTCACCCCTCCACTTT.

The chain uses TRBV28 and TRBJ1-6, with 8 bases identical to TRBD1. Trimming took 5 bases from V and 10 from J; bases not matched to a gene: 7. Germline assignment: CDR1 MDHEN and CDR2 SYDVKM. CDR3 length: 14 amino acids. CDR3 in amino acids: CASSETGEGSPLHF. DNA of the CDR3: TGTGCCAGCAGTGAGACAGGGGAAGGATCACCCCTCCACTTT.

The V call is TRBV5-4, the J call TRBJ1-2; D gene ambiguous. The CDR3 runs to 13 residues. V was shortened by 4 bases and J by 2 bases, with 9 bases between the two germline ends. The germline gives CDR1 SGHNT, CDR2 YYREEE (reference sequence). The CDR3, as DNA: TGTGCCAGCAGCGCCGACGGCAACTATGGCTACACCTTC. It yields the protein CASSADGNYGYTF.

V gene TRBV6-5 combines with J gene TRBJ1-2; D possibly corresponds to TRBD1 (5 bases). The CDR3 contains 15 residues. Germline V gene data show CDR1 as MNHEY and CDR2 as SVGAGI. The V gene lost 6 bases and the J gene lost 4 bases, with 18 bases spanning the gap. This CDR3 reads CASSQDRGRIYGYTF. The DNA of the CDR3 is TGTGCCAGCAGCCAAGACCGGGGACGGATCTATGGCTACACCTTC.

The gene calls are TRBV6-5 and TRBJ2-1; either TRBD1 or TRBD2 may supply D (7 bases each). This CDR3 region has 15 residues. V was trimmed by 2 bases and J by 7 bases, leaving 15 bases between them. Germline-derived CDR1 and CDR2 are MNHEY and SVGAGI. The CDR3 bases are TGTGCCAGCAGTTACACCCGACAGGGAGGGAATGAGCAGTTCTTC. Translating gives CASSYTRQGGNEQFF.

The gene calls are TRBV7-9 and TRBJ2-3, with D maybe TRBD2 (7 bases). V gave up 5 bases and J gave up 1 base, with 22 bases separating them. This CDR3 has 18 amino acids. CDR1 is SEHNR and CDR2 is FQNEAQ in the germline V gene (reference sequence). CDR3 sequence: CASSPRRRGLRGTDTQYF. DNA of the CDR3: TGTGCCAGCAGCCCCCGGAGGCGGGGGCTCCGGGGCACAGATACGCAGTATTTT.

The chain couples TRBV4-1 to TRBJ1-5, with unresolved D. Per the germline V gene, CDR1 is MGHRA and CDR2 is YSYEKL. The CDR3 length is 15 residues. Trimming pared 6 bases from V and 0 bases from J, leaving 12 bases between. CDR3 loop: CASRGEAYSNQPQHF. The DNA of the CDR3 is TGCGCCAGCAGGGGTGAGGCATATAGCAATCAGCCCCAGCATTTT.

This rearrangement joins TRBV20-1 to TRBJ2-7; 8 nucleotides line up with TRBD1. Germline CDR1 DFQATT, CDR2 SNEGSKA (reference sequence). The CDR3 spans 11 residues. J lost 11 bases, V lost 6 bases, and 9 bases had no gene match. CDR3: CSARTGTAEYF. The CDR3 coding sequence is TGCAGTGCAAGGACAGGGACGGCGGAGTACTTC.

The chain recombines TRBV5-1 with TRBJ2-2; possible D gene TRBD2, 5 bases. Trimming shortened V by 0 bases and J by 6 bases, and 12 bases separated the two germline ends. This CDR3 comprises 15 residues. The V gene's germline CDR1 is SGHRS and CDR2 YFSETQ. The DNA for the CDR3 is TGCGCCAGCAGCTTGGGGCAGGTTAGCGCCGGGGAGCTGTTTTTT. This gives the protein CASSLGQVSAGELFF.

V and J are TRBV5-4 and TRBJ1-1; 8 bases are a match to TRBD1. There are 13 residues in the CDR3. The V gene end was trimmed by 5 bases and the J gene end by 3 bases; junction bases not matched to a gene: 3. Germline V gives CDR1 SGHNT, CDR2 YYREEE (reference sequence). The CDR3 DNA reads as TGTGCCAGCAGGTTACAGGGGGACACTGAAGCTTTCTTT. The encoded protein is CASRLQGDTEAFF.

The genes are TRBV6-6 and TRBJ1-1; possibly TRBD1 for D (5 bases). This CDR3 has 13 amino acids. Trimming pared 4 bases from V and 1 base from J, leaving 7 bases between. The germline V gene has CDR1 MNHNY and CDR2 SVGAGI (reference sequence). CDR3 in DNA: TGTGCCAGCAGTTGGGACGGGAACACTGAAGCTTTCTTT. Its protein product is CASSWDGNTEAFF.

V and J are TRBV4-2 and TRBJ1-5; the D is unclear. The V and J ends lost 0 bases and 7 bases respectively, with 13 bases between them. The CDR3 is 15 residues long. CDR1 is LGHNA and CDR2 is YNFKEQ in the germline V gene. CDR3 protein: CASSQDPQTAQPQHF. CDR3 DNA sequence: TGTGCCAGCAGCCAAGATCCGCAGACGGCCCAGCCCCAGCATTTT.

V usage is TRBV27 and J usage is TRBJ1-5, with 12 nucleotides matching TRBD1. After removal of 5 bases from V and 6 bases from J, the junction contained 14 bases not matched to a gene. Germline V gene sequence: CDR1 MNHEY, CDR2 SMNVEV (reference sequence). This CDR3 is built from 18 residues. CDR3 amino acids: CASSPGTGGAGGFQPQHF. The CDR3 DNA is TGTGCCAGCAGTCCCGGGACAGGGGGCGCCGGGGGATTTCAGCCCCAGCATTTT.

This chain links TRBV7-9 with TRBJ2-5, with D possibly being TRBD1 or TRBD2 (5 bases each). Trimming left V 4 bases short and J 1 base short, with 10 bases between. Looked up from germline, CDR1 is SEHNR and CDR2 is FQNEAQ (reference sequence). The CDR3 runs to 14 residues. The CDR3 sequence is CASSYRDRQETQYF. For the CDR3, the DNA is TGTGCCAGCAGCTACCGGGACCGCCAAGAGACCCAGTACTTC.

The rearrangement links TRBV18 to TRBJ2-5; 13 nucleotides match TRBD2. In germline, CDR1 is KGHSH, CDR2 LQKENI. V lost 2 bases and J lost 4; bases outside the gene matches: 7. This CDR3 region has 17 residues. The CDR3 loop reads CASSPMPGTSGIETQYF. CDR3 bases: TGTGCCAGCTCACCAATGCCGGGGACTAGCGGGATAGAGACCCAGTACTTC.

The rearrangement links TRBV3-1 (or the pseudogene TRBV3-2) to TRBJ1-2; D unclear. Germline V lookup: CDR1 LGHDT, CDR2 YNNKEL (reference sequence). V lost 6 bases, J lost 3 bases, and 14 bases lay in between. The CDR3 sequence is 14 residues long. The CDR3 region is CASSPDSRDYGYTF. CDR3 nucleotide sequence: TGTGCCAGCAGTCCAGACTCCCGAGACTATGGCTACACCTTC.

The chain joins TRBV5-1 to TRBJ1-5; 8 positions agree with TRBD1. The germline gives CDR1 SGHRS, CDR2 YFSETQ. The trim removed 4 bases at V and 5 bases at J, leaving 5 bases unmatched. The CDR3 spans 14 residues. Here the CDR3 reads CASSPDRADQPQHF. CDR3 in DNA: TGCGCCAGCAGCCCGGACAGGGCAGATCAGCCCCAGCATTTT.

The chain recombines TRBV3-1 (or the pseudogene TRBV3-2) with TRBJ2-7, with a weak D call TRBD1 (6 bases). The germline V and J ends were trimmed by 0 bases and 0 bases, with 15 bases remaining between them. The CDR3 totals 17 residues. CDR1 LGHDT and CDR2 YNNKEL come from the germline V gene (reference sequence). The DNA for the CDR3 is TGTGCCAGCAGCCAAGAGGTGGCAGGGGTAAGCTCCTACGAGCAGTACTTC. Encoded protein: CASSQEVAGVSSYEQYF.

The chain employs TRBV19 and TRBJ1-2; possibly TRBD1 for D (5 bases). The V gene lost 7 bases and the J gene lost 4 bases, with 13 bases spanning the gap. CDR3 length: 13 amino acids. Germline assignment: CDR1 LNHDA and CDR2 SQIVND (reference sequence). CDR3 nucleotides: TGTGCCAGTACCCAGAGCAGGGCCTATGGCTACACCTTC. Translation: CASTQSRAYGYTF.